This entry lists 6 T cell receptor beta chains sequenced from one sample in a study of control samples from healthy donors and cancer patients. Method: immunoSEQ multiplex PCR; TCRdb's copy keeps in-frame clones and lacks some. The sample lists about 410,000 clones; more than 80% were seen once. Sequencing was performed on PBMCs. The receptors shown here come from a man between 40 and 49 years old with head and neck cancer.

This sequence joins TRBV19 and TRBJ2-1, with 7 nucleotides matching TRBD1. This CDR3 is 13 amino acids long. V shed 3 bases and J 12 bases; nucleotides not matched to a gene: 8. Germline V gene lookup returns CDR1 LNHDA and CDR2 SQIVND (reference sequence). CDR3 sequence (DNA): TGTGCCAGTAGTATTGACAGGGAAGAGCGGCAGTTCTTC. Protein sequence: CASSIDREERQFF.

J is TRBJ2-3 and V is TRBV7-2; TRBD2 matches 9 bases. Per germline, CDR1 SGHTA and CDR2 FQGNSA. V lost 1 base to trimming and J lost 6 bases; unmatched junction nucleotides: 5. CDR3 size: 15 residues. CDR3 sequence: CASSLVAGGIDTQYF. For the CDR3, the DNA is TGTGCCAGCAGCTTAGTTGCGGGGGGGATTGATACGCAGTATTTT. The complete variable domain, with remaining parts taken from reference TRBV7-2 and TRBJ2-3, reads GAGVSQSPSNKVTEKGKDVELRCDPISGHTALYWYRQSLGQGLEFLIYFQGNSAPDKSGLPSDRFSAERTGGSVSTLTIQRTQQEDSAVYLCASSLVAGGIDTQYFGPGTRLTVL.

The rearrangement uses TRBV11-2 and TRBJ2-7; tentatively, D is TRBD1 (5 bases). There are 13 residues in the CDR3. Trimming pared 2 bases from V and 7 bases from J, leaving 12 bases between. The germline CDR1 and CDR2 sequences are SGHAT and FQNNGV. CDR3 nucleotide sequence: TGTGCCAGCAGCTTATGGACACTGGGGGAGCAGTACTTC. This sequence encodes CASSLWTLGEQYF.

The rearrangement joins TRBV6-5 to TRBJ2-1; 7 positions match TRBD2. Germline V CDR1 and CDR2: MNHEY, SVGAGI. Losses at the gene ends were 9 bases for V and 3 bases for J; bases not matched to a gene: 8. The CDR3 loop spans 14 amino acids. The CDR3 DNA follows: TGTGCCAGGAGCGGGACGGCGCACTACAATGAGCAGTTCTTC. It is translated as CARSGTAHYNEQFF.

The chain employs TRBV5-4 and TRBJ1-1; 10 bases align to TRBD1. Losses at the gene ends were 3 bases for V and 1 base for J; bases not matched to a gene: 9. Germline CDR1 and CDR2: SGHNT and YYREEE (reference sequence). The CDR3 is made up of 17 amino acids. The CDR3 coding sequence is TGTGCCAGCAGCTCCCCGGGACAGGGGCCCCCGAACACTGAAGCTTTCTTT. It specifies CASSSPGQGPPNTEAFF.

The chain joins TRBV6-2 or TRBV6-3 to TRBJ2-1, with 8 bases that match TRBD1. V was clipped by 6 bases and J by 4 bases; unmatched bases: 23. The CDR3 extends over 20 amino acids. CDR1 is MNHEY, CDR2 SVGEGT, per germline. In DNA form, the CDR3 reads TGTGCCAGCAGCACCCTCCGGGACAGGCGATATTTGGGCCTGTACAATGAGCAGTTCTTC. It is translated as CASSTLRDRRYLGLYNEQFF.